The 16 T cell receptor beta chains in this list originate from one sample, sequenced in a study of T cell changes during pregnancy in multiple sclerosis. Libraries were prepared by immunoSEQ multiplex PCR; TCRdb keeps only in-frame clonotypes and omits some of them. The table records 36,000 or so clones, more than 70% of them present only once. This specimen consisted of CD4+ T cells from peripheral blood mononuclear cells, obtained in the first trimester of pregnancy. All receptors derive from a female donor with multiple sclerosis, enrolled in a pregnancy study.

For this clone: Other DNA sequences of this sample code for an identical CDR3. The V and J genes are TRBV19 and TRBJ1-4; 9 bases are shared with TRBD1. The CDR3 sequence is 14 residues long. V dropped 3 bases and J dropped 6; count of bases not matched to a gene: 2. CDR1 LNHDA and CDR2 SQIVND come from the germline V gene (reference sequence). The CDR3 sequence is CASSMGQGDEKLFF. The CDR3 coding sequence is TGTGCCAGTAGTATGGGACAGGGAGATGAAAAACTGTTTTTT. The full variable domain, with the rest looked up from reference TRBV19 and TRBJ1-4, is DGGITQSPKYLFRKEGQNVTLSCEQNLNHDAMYWYRQDPGQGLRLIYYSQIVNDFQKGDIAEGYSVSREKKESFPLTVTSAQKNPTAFYLCASSMGQGDEKLFFGSGTQLSVL.

This chain links TRBV30 with TRBJ2-1; D possibly corresponds to TRBD2 (6 bases). Germline V lookup: CDR1 GTSNPN, CDR2 SVGIG (reference sequence). The CDR3 is 15 residues long. Trimming shortened V by 7 bases and J by 4 bases, and 20 bases separated the two germline ends. The CDR3, as DNA: TGTGCCTTCACCGGGGACTCCGGACCGTACAATGAGCAGTTCTTC. The encoded protein is CAFTGDSGPYNEQFF.

V usage is TRBV5-1 and J usage is TRBJ2-5; perhaps TRBD2 as D (6 bases). V was pared by 4 bases and J by 5 bases, with 15 bases between. CDR3 length: 14 amino acids. Looked up from germline, CDR1 is SGHRS and CDR2 is YFSETQ. The CDR3 loop is CASSPGGVGETQYF. CDR3 coding DNA: TGCGCCAGCAGCCCGGGCGGGGTGGGGGAGACCCAGTACTTC.

The chain recombines TRBV9 with TRBJ1-5, with 7 bases identical to TRBD1. Germline trimming cut 0 bases from V and 4 bases from J; bases unmatched to any gene: 4. CDR1 is SGDLS and CDR2 is YYNGEE in the germline V gene. The CDR3 spans 15 residues. CDR3 protein: CASSVGGQTNQPQHF. CDR3 coding DNA: TGTGCCAGCAGCGTAGGGGGACAGACGAATCAGCCCCAGCATTTT.

V and J are TRBV14 and TRBJ1-2; TRBD1 is a possible D gene (6 bases). Trimming removed 6 bases at V and 4 bases at J, with 12 bases between. Germline-derived CDR1 and CDR2 are SGHDN and FVKESK. This CDR3 is built from 13 residues. CDR3: CASRRTGIYGYTF. The CDR3 region has the DNA TGTGCCAGCAGGCGCACAGGGATCTATGGCTACACCTTC.

The rearrangement links TRBV27 to TRBJ1-6; no reliable D call. CDR1 is MNHEY, CDR2 SMNVEV, per germline (reference sequence). V shed 5 bases and J shed 7 bases, with 9 bases lying between them. This CDR3 is built from 13 residues. CDR3 DNA sequence: TGTGCCAGCAGTCAGACGGGGAATTCACCCCTCCACTTT. Protein sequence: CASSQTGNSPLHF.

The chain carries TRBV5-6 and TRBJ2-3, with D perhaps matching TRBD2 (5 bases). CDR3 length: 13 residues. Germline CDR1 SGHDT, CDR2 YYEEEE. The V end lost 2 bases, the J end lost 5 bases, and 9 bases lay between the germline ends. CDR3 DNA sequence: TGTGCCAGCAGCTTCCAGCGGAAAGATACGCAGTATTTT. Translation: CASSFQRKDTQYF.

The chain uses TRBV23-1 and TRBJ2-3; a possible D gene is TRBD1 (5 bases). TRBV23-1 is noted as an ORF with a role that remains uncertain. This CDR3 is 15 amino acids long. V was shortened by 4 bases and J by 2 bases, with 13 bases between the two germline ends. The CDR3, as DNA: TGCGCCAGCAGTCCCCCGACAGAAATCACAGATACGCAGTATTTT. Translated: CASSPPTEITDTQYF.

The rearrangement uses TRBV19 and TRBJ1-6; TRBD1 agrees at 9 bases. CDR1 and CDR2 (germline): LNHDA, SQIVND (reference sequence). V was pared by 3 bases and J by 4 bases, with 13 bases of the junction left unmatched. This CDR3 spans 19 amino acids. This CDR3 reads CASSIQPPGTGFYNSPLHF. DNA of the CDR3: TGTGCCAGTAGTATTCAGCCACCCGGGACAGGGTTTTATAATTCACCCCTCCACTTT.

The chain carries TRBV4-1 and TRBJ1-2, with D uncertain. The CDR3 contains 14 residues. Germline V gene lookup returns CDR1 MGHRA and CDR2 YSYEKL. V dropped 0 bases and J dropped 2 bases, with 7 bases sitting between them. The CDR3: CASSQEEGNYGYTF. Written as DNA, the CDR3 is TGCGCCAGCAGCCAAGAGGAGGGAAACTATGGCTACACCTTC.

The chain couples TRBV4-1 to TRBJ1-6; TRBD1 aligns across 10 bases. Unmatched junction bases numbered 11, after V lost 3 bases and J lost 0 bases. CDR3 length: 20 amino acids. CDR1 is MGHRA, CDR2 YSYEKL, per germline. The CDR3 region is CASSQSAGQGFSSYNSPLHF. The DNA for the CDR3 is TGCGCCAGCAGCCAGTCCGCGGGACAGGGGTTTAGCTCCTATAATTCACCCCTCCACTTT.

The chain is built from TRBV30 and TRBJ1-2; 11 bases are shared with TRBD1. The CDR3 contains 15 residues. After removal of 0 bases from V and 5 bases from J, the junction contained 5 bases not matched to a gene. Per germline, CDR1 GTSNPN and CDR2 SVGIG (reference sequence). CDR3 amino acids: CAWSVGQGARYGYTF. The DNA for the CDR3 is TGTGCCTGGAGTGTTGGACAGGGGGCGAGGTATGGCTACACCTTC.

This chain joins TRBV6-1 and TRBJ2-7; TRBD2 aligns across 9 bases. This CDR3 has 15 amino acids. Unmatched junction bases numbered 4, after V lost 1 base and J lost 3 bases. CDR1 MNHNS and CDR2 SASEGT come from the germline V gene. The CDR3 DNA reads as TGTGCCAGCAGTGAAGGACTAGCGGATTACTACGAGCAGTACTTC. Translation: CASSEGLADYYEQYF.

V and J are TRBV7-9 and TRBJ1-6, with unresolved D. Germline CDR1 and CDR2: SEHNR and FQNEAQ (reference sequence). This CDR3 comprises 14 residues. Trimming removed 6 bases at V and 11 bases at J, with 17 bases between. CDR3 DNA: TGTGCCAGCAGTTTACCTTTGGAGAGTCCACCCCTCCACTTT. Its translation: CASSLPLESPPLHF.

V gene TRBV19 combines with J gene TRBJ2-7; perhaps TRBD1 as D (6 bases). The ends were cut back, 2 bases at V and 4 bases at J, with 12 bases in the middle. This CDR3 spans 14 amino acids. Germline assignment: CDR1 LNHDA and CDR2 SQIVND (reference sequence). CDR3 region: CASSIQTGPYEQYF. Here the CDR3 DNA reads TGTGCCAGTAGTATACAGACAGGCCCGTACGAGCAGTACTTC.

V usage is TRBV5-1 and J usage is TRBJ2-2; D might be TRBD2 (5 bases). The CDR3 has 16 residues. Trimming took off 3 bases at V and 4 bases at J, with 16 bases between the two ends. Germline assignment: CDR1 SGHRS and CDR2 YFSETQ. In DNA, the CDR3 is TGCGCCAGCAGCTCATTCCGGGCTGCGGGCACCGGGGAGCTGTTTTTT. This translates into CASSSFRAAGTGELFF.